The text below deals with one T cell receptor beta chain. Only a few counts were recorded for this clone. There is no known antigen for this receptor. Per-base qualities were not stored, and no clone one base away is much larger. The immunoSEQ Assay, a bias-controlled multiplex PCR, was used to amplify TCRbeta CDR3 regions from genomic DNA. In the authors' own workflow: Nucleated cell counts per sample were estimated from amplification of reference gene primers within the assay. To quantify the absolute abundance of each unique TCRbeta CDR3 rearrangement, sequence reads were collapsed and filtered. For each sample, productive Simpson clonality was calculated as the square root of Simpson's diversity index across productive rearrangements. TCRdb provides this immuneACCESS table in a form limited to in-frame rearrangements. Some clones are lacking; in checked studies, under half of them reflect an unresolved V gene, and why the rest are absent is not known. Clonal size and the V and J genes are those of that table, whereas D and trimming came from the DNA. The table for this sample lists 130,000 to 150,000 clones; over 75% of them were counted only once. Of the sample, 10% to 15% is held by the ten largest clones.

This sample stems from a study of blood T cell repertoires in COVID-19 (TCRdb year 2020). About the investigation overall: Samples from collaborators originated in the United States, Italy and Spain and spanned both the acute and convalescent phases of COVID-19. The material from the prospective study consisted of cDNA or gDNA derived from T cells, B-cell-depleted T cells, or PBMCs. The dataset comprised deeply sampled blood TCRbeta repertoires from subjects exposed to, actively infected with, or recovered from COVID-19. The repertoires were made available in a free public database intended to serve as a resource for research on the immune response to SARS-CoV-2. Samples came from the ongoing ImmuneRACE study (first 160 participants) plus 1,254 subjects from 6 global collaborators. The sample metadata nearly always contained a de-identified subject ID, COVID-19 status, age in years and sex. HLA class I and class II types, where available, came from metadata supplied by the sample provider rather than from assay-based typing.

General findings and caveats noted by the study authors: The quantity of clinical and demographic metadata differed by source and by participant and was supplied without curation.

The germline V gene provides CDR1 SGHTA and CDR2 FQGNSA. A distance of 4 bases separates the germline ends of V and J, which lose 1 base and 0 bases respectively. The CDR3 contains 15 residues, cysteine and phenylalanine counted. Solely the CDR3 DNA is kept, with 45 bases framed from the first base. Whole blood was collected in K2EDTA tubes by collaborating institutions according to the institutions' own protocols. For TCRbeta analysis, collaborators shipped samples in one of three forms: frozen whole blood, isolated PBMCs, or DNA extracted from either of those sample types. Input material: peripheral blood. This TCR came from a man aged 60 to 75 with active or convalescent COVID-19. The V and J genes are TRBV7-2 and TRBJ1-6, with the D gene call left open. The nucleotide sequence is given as TGTGCCAGCAGCTTAGGGAGCTCCTATAATTCACCCCTCCACTTT. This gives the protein CASSLGSSYNSPLHF.